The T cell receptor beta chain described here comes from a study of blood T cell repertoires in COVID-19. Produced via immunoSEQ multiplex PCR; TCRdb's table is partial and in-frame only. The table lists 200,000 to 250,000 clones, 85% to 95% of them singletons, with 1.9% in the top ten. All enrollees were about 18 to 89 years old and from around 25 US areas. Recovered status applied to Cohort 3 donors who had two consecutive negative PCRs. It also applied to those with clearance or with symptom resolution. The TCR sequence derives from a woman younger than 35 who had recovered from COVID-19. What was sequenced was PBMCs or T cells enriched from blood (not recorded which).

CDR3 residues: CATRRRDYTF. CDR3 DNA sequence: TGTGCCACCAGGCGGAGGGACTACACCTTC. The gene calls are TRBV24-1 and TRBJ1-2; no reliable D call. Germline V lookup: CDR1 KGHDR, CDR2 SFDVKD. Trimming left V 7 bases short and J 10 bases short, with 9 bases between. CDR3 size: 10 residues.